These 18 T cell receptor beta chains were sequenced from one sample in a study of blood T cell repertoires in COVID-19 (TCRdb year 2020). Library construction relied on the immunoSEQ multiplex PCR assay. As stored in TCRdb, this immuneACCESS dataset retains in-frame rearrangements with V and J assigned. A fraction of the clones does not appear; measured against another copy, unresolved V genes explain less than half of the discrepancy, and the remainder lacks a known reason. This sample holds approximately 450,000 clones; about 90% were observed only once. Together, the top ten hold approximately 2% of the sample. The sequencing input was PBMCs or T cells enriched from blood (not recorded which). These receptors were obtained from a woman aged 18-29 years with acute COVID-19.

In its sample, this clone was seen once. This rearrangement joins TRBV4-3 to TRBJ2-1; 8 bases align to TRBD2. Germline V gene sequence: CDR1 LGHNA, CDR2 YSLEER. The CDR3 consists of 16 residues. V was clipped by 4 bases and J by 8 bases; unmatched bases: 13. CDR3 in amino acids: CASSLSGNRNRDEQFF. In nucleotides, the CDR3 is TGCGCCAGCAGCCTTAGCGGGAACCGGAATAGGGATGAGCAGTTCTTC.

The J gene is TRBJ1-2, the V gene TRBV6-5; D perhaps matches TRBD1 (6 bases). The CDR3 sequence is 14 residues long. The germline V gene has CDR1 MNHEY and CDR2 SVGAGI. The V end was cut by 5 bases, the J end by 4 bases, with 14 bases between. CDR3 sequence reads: CASSLDSAGYGYTF. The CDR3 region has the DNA TGTGCCAGCAGTCTGGACAGCGCTGGCTATGGCTACACCTTC.

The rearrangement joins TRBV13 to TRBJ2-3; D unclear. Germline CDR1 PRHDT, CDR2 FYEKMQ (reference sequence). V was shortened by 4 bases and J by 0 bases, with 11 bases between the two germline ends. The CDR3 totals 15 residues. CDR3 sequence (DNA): TGTGCCAGCAGCTCCGACTCAATTAGCACAGATACGCAGTATTTT. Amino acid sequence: CASSSDSISTDTQYF.

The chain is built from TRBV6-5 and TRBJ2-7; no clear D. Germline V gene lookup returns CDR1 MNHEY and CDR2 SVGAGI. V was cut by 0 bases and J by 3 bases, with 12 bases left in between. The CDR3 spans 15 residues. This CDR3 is CASSYSMGSSYEQYF. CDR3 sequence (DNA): TGTGCCAGCAGTTACTCGATGGGCAGTAGCTACGAGCAGTACTTC.

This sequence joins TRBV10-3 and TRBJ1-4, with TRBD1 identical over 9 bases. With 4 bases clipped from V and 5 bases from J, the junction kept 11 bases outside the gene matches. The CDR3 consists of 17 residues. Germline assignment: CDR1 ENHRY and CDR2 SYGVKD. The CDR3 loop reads CAISGTGASGKNEKLFF. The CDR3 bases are TGTGCCATCAGTGGGACAGGGGCATCGGGCAAGAATGAAAAACTGTTTTTT.

The CDR3 region has the DNA TGCAGCGTTGCGGAGACTGGCTACACCTTC. It codes for CSVAETGYTF. The chain is built from TRBV29-1 and TRBJ1-2; D not resolved. Deletions cut 4 bases from V and 7 bases from J, with 7 bases between. The CDR3 spans 10 residues. CDR1 and CDR2 from the germline V gene are SQVTM and ANQGSEA.

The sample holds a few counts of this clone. In nucleotides, the CDR3 is TGTGCCAGTAGTACCGGACAGGGGGCTTCTCAGTTTTTT. Its protein is CASSTGQGASQFF. This rearrangement joins TRBV19 to TRBJ1-4, with 11 bases identical to TRBD1. The germline CDR1 and CDR2 sequences are LNHDA and SQIVND (reference sequence). This CDR3 is built from 13 residues. V trimming: 4 bases; J trimming: 16 bases; junction bases outside the gene matches: 8.

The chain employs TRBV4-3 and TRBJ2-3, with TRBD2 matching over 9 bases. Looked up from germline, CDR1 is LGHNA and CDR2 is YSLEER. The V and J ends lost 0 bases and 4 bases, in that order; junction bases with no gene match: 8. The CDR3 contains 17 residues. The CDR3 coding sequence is TGCGCCAGCAGCCAAGACCTTCTAGCGGGACTCTCAGATACGCAGTATTTT. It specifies CASSQDLLAGLSDTQYF.

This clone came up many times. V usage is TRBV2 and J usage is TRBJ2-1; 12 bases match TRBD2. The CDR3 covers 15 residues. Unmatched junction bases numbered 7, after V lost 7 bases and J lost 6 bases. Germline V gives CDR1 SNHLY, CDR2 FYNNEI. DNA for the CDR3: TGTGCCAGCACTGGACTAGCGGGGACCATCAATGAGCAGTTCTTC. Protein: CASTGLAGTINEQFF.

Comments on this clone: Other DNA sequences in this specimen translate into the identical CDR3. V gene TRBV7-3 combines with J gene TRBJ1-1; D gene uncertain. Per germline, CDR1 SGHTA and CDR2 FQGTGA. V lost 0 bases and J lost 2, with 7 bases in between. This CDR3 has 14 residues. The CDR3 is CASSLTEGNTEAFF. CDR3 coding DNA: TGTGCCAGCAGCTTAACAGAGGGTAACACTGAAGCTTTCTTT.

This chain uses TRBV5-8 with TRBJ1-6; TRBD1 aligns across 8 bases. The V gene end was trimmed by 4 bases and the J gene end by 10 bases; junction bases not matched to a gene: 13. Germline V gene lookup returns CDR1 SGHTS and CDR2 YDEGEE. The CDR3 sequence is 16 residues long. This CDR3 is CASSPLRTGQRSPLHF. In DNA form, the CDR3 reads TGTGCCAGCAGCCCTTTACGGACAGGGCAGCGCTCACCCCTCCACTTT.

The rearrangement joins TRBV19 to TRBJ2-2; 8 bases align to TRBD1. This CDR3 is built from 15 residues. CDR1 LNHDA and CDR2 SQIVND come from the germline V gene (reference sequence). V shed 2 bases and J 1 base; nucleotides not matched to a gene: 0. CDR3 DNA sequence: TGTGCCAGTAGTATAACAGGGGGGAACACCGGGGAGCTGTTTTTT. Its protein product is CASSITGGNTGELFF.

The CDR3 protein is CAISDNPGTGGGWQFF. The CDR3 DNA is TGTGCCATCAGTGATAACCCCGGGACAGGGGGCGGGTGGCAGTTCTTC. The chain recombines TRBV10-3 with TRBJ2-1, with TRBD1 identical over 12 bases. This CDR3 contains 16 residues. Germline-derived CDR1 and CDR2 are ENHRY and SYGVKD. The trim removed 3 bases at V and 12 bases at J, leaving 12 bases unmatched.

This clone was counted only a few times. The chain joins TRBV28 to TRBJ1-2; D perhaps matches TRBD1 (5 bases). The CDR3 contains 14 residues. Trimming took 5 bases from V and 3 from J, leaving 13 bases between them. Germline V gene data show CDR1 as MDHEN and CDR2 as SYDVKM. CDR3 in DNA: TGTGCCAGCAGTATCGCAGGGTTTGACTATGGCTACACCTTC. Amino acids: CASSIAGFDYGYTF.

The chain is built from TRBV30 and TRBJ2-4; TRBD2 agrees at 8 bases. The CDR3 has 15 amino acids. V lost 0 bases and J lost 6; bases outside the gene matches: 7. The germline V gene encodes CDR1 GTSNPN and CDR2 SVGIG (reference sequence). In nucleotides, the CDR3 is TGTGCCTGGAGTGTGGTAGCGGGGCTAGGAAACATTCAGTACTTC. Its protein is CAWSVVAGLGNIQYF.

The CDR3 sequence is CAWSWQGAWNGNGYTF. The DNA for the CDR3 is TGTGCCTGGAGTTGGCAGGGGGCCTGGAACGGAAATGGCTACACCTTC. This chain connects TRBV30 to TRBJ1-2; 8 bases are shared with TRBD1. Losses at the gene ends were 2 bases for V and 6 bases for J; bases not matched to a gene: 14. The CDR3 spans 16 residues. Germline CDR1 and CDR2: GTSNPN and SVGIG (reference sequence).

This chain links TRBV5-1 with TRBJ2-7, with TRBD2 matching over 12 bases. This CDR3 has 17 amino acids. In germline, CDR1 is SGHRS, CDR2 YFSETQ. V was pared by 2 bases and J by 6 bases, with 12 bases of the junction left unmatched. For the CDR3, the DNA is TGCGCCAGCAGCTTAGGACTAGCGGGGCGGATAGCGATCGAGCAGTACTTC. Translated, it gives CASSLGLAGRIAIEQYF.

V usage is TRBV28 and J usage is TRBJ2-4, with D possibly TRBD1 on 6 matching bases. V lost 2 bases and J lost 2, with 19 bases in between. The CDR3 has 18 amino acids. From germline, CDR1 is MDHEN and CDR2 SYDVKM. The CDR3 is CASSLEFIGGATKNIQYF. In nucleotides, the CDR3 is TGTGCCAGCAGTTTAGAGTTTATTGGGGGCGCGACCAAAAACATTCAGTACTTC.